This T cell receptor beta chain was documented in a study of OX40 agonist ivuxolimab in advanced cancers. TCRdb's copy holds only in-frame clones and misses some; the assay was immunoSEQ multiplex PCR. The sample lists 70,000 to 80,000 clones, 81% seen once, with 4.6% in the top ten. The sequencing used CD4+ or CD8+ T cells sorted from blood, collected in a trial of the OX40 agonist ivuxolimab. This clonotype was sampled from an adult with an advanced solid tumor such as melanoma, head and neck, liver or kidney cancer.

The CDR3 sequence: CASRPGNGETQYF. The CDR3, as DNA: TGTGCCAGTAGACCAGGGAACGGGGAGACCCAGTACTTC. This chain connects TRBV19 to TRBJ2-5, with a weak D call TRBD1 (5 bases). V lost 6 bases and J lost 5, with 13 bases in between. The CDR3 is 13 amino acids. Germline V gene lookup returns CDR1 LNHDA and CDR2 SQIVND (reference sequence).